This T cell receptor beta chain was documented in a study of blood T cell repertoires in COVID-19. Study at large: Nucleic acid was either cDNA or gDNA, and it came from T cells, B-cell-depleted T cells, or PBMCs.

This CDR3 has 14 amino acids. V was shortened by 4 bases and J by 4 bases, with 12 bases between the two germline ends. Germline V gene sequence: CDR1 SEHNR, CDR2 FQNEAQ (reference sequence). The protocol was immunoSEQ multiplex PCR, while the TCRdb copy is restricted to in-frame clones and leaves out a portion. The profile shows about 150,000 clones, approximately 85% of them singletons. This clone was found once. Sequencing used peripheral blood. The V and J genes are TRBV7-9 and TRBJ2-3; D not resolved. The sequence was collected from a man aged 55 to 70 with COVID-19, enrolled during active disease. In nucleotides, the CDR3 is TGTGCCAGCAGCTCTGGCCCCACCGCAGATACGCAGTATTTT. Translated, it gives CASSSGPTADTQYF.